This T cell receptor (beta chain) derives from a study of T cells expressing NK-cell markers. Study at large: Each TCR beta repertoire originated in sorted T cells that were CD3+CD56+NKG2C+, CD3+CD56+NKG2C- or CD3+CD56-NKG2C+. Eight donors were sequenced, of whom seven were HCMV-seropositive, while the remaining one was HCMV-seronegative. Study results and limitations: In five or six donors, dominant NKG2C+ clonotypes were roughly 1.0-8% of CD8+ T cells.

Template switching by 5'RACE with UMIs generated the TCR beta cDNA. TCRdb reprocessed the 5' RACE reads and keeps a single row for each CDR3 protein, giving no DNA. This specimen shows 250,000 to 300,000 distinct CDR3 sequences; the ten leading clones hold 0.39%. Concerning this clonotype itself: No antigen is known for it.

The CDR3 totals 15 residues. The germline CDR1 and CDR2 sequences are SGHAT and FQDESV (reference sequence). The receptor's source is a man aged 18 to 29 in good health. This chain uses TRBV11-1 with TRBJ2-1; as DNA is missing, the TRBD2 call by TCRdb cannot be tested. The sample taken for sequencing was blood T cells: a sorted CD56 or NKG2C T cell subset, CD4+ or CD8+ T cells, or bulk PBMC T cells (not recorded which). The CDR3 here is CASSLDGLADNEQFF.